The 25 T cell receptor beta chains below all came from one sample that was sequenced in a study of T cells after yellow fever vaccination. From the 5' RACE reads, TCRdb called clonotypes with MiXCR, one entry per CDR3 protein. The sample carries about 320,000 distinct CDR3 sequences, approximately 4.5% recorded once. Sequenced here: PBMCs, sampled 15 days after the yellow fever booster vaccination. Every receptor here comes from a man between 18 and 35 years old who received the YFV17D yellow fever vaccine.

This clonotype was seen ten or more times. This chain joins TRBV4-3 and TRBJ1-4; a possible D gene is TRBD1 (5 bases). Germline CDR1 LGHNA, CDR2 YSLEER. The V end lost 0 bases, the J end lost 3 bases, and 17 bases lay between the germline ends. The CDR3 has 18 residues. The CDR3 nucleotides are TGCGCCAGCAGCCAAGATGTGGGGGTCTTGTCTTCTAATGAAAAACTGTTTTTT. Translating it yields CASSQDVGVLSSNEKLFF.

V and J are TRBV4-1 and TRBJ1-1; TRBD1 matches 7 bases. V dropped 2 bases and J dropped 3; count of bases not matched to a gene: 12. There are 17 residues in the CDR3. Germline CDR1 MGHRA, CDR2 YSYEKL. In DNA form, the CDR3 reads TGCGCCAGCAGCCAAAAACCCAAGGGGGCCAGGGACACTGAAGCTTTCTTT. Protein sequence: CASSQKPKGARDTEAFF.

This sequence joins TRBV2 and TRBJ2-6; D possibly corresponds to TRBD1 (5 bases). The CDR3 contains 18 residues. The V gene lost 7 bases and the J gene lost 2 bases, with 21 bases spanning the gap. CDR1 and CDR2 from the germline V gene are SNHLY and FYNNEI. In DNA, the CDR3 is TGTGCCAGCACCGGGCTGGGGCCGTGGTGGGCTGGGGCCAACGTCCTGACTTTC. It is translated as CASTGLGPWWAGANVLTF.

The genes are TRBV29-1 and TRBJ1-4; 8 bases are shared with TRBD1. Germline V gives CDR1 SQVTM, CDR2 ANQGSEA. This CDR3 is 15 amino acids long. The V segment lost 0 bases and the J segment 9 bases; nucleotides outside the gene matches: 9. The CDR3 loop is CSVEEATGVSKKLFF. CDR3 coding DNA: TGCAGCGTTGAAGAGGCGACAGGGGTTTCGAAAAAACTGTTTTTT.

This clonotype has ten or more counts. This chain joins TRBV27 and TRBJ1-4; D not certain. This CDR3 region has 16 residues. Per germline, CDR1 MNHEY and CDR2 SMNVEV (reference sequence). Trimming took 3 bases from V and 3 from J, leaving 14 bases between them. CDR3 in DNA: TGTGCCAGCAGTTTCTTTGGTAGCCCGGCTAATGAAAAACTGTTTTTT. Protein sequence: CASSFFGSPANEKLFF.

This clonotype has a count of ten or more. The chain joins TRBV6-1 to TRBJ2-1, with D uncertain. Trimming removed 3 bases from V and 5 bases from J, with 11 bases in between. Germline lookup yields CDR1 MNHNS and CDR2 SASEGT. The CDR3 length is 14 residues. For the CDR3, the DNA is TGTGCCAGCAGTGACACGGGCCTCAACAATGAGCAGTTCTTC. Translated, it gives CASSDTGLNNEQFF.

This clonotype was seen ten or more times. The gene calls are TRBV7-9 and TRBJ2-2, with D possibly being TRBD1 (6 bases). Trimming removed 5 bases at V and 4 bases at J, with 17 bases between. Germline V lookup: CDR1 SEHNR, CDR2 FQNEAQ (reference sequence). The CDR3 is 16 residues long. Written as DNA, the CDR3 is TGTGCCAGCAGCCAGGGGCCATTGGCAGCCACCGGGGAGCTGTTTTTT. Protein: CASSQGPLAATGELFF.

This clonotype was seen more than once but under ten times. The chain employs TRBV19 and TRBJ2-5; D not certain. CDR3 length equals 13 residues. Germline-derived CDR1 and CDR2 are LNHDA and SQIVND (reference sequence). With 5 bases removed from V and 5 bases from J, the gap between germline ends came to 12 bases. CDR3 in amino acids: CASSDDVKETQYF. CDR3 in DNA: TGTGCCAGTAGTGACGACGTGAAGGAGACCCAGTACTTC.

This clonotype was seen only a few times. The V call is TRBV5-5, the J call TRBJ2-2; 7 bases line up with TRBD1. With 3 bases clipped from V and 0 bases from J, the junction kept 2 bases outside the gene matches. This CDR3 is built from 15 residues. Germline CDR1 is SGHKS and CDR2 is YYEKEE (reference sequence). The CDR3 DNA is TGTGCCAGCAGCTCAGGGGGATCGAACACCGGGGAGCTGTTTTTT. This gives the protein CASSSGGSNTGELFF. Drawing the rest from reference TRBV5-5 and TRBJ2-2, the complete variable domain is DAGVTQSPTHLIKTRGQQVTLRCSPISGHKSVSWYQQVLGQGPQFIFQYYEKEERGRGNFPDRFSARQFPNYSSELNVNALLLGDSALYLCASSSGGSNTGELFFGEGSRLTVL.

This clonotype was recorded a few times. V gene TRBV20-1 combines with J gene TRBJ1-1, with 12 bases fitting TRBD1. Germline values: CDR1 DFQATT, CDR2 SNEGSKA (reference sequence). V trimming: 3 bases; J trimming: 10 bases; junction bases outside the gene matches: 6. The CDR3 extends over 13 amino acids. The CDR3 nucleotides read TGCAGTGCTAGGGGGGGGACAGGGGGCCGAGCTTTCTTT. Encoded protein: CSARGGTGGRAFF.

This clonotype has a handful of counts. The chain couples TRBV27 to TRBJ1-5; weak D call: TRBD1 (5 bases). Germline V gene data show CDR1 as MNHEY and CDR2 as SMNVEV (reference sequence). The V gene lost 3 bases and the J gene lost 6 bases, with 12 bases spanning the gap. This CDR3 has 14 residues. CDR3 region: CASSLGGESQPQHF. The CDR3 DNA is TGTGCCAGCAGTTTGGGGGGGGAGAGTCAGCCCCAGCATTTT.

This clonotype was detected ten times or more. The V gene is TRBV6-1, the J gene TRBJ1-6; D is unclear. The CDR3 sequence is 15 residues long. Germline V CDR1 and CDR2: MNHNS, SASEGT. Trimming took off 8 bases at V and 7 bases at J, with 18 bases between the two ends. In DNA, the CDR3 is TGTGCCAGCCCCGCTAAGGACGGCGAAAATTCACCCCTCCACTTT. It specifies CASPAKDGENSPLHF.

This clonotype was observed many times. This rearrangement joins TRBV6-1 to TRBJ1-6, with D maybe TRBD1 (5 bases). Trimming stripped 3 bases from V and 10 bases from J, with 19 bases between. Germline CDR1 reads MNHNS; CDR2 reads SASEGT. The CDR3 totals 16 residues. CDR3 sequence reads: CASSEGNRDAWSPLHF. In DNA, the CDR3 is TGTGCCAGCAGTGAGGGGAACCGGGACGCTTGGTCACCCCTCCACTTT.

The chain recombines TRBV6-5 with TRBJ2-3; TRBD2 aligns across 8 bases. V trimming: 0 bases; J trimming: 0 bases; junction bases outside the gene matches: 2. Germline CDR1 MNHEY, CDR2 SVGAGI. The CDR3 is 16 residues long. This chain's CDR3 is CASSYSGGASTDTQYF. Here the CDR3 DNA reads TGTGCCAGCAGTTACTCCGGGGGGGCTAGCACAGATACGCAGTATTTT.

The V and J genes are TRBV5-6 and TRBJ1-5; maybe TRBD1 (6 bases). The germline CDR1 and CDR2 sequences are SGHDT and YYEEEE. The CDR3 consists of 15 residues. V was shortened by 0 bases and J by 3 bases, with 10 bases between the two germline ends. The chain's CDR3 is CASSLGGAYNQPQHF. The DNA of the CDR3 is TGTGCCAGCAGCTTGGGGGGGGCGTACAATCAGCCCCAGCATTTT.

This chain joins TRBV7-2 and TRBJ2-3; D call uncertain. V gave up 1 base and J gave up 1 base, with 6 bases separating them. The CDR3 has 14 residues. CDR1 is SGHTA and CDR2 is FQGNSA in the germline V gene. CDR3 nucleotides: TGTGCCAGCAGCTTAGGTTTTGGCACAGATACGCAGTATTTT. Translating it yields CASSLGFGTDTQYF.

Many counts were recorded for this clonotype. The CDR3: CASSPVGGGAGDTQYF. For the CDR3, the DNA is TGTGCCAGCTCACCAGTCGGTGGGGGGGCAGGAGATACGCAGTATTTT. V usage is TRBV18 and J usage is TRBJ2-3, with D perhaps matching TRBD2 (7 bases). Germline CDR1 reads KGHSH; CDR2 reads LQKENI. This CDR3 contains 16 residues. V gave up 2 bases and J gave up 5 bases, with 17 bases separating them.

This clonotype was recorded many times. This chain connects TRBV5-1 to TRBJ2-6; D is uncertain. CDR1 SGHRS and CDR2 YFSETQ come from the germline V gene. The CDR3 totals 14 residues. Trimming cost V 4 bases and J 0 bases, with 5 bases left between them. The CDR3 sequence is CASSEDSGANVLTF. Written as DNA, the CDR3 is TGCGCCAGCAGCGAAGACTCTGGGGCCAACGTCCTGACTTTC.

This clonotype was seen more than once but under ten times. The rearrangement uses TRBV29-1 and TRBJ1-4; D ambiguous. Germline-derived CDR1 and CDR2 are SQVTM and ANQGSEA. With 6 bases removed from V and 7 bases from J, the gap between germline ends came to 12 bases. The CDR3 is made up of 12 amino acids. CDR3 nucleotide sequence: TGCAGCGTGGGTAGGCTCGGTGAAAAACTGTTTTTT. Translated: CSVGRLGEKLFF.

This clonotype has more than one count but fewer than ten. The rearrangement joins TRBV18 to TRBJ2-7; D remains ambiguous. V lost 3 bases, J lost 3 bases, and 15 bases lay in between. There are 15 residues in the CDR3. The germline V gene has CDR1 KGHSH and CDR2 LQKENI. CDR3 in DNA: TGTGCCAGCTCACCCAGAGCAATAGGGATCTACGAGCAGTACTTC. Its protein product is CASSPRAIGIYEQYF.

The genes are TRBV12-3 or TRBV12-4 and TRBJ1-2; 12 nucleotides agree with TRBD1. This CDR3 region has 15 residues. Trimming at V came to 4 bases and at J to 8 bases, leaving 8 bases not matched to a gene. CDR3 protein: CASSSTGTGGAGYTF. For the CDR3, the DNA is TGTGCCAGCAGTTCGACCGGGACAGGGGGCGCCGGCTACACCTTC.

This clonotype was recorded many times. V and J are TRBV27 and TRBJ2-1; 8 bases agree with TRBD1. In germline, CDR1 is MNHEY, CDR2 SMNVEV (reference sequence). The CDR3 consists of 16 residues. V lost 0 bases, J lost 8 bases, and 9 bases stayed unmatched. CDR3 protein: CASSLSRQGARDEQFF. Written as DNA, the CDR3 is TGTGCCAGCAGTTTATCTCGGCAGGGGGCTCGGGATGAGCAGTTCTTC.

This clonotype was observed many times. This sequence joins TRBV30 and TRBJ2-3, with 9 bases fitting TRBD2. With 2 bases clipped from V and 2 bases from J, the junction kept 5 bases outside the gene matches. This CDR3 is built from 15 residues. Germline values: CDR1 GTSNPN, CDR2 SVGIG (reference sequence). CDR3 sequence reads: CAWSPLAGFTDTQYF. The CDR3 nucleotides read TGTGCCTGGAGTCCCCTAGCGGGGTTCACAGATACGCAGTATTTT.

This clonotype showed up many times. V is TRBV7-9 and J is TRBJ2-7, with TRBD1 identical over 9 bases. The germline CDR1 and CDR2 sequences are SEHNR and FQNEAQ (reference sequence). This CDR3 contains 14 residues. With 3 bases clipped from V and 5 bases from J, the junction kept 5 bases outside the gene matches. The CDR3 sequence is CASSFWDRVHEQYV. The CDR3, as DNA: TGTGCCAGCAGCTTCTGGGACAGGGTTCACGAGCAGTACGTC.

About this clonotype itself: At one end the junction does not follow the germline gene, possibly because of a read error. CDR3 loop: CASSLSDKSPLHF. The CDR3 DNA follows: TGCGCCAGCAGCTTGAGTGATAAATCACCCCTCCACTTT. The V and J genes are TRBV5-1 and TRBJ1-6, with unresolved D. The CDR3 contains 13 residues. Germline CDR1 reads SGHRS; CDR2 reads YFSETQ. The whole variable domain, filled in from reference TRBV5-1 and TRBJ1-6, reads KAGVTQTPRYLIKTRGQQVTLSCSPISGHRSVSWYQQTPGQGLQFLFEYFSETQRNKGNFPGRFSGRQFSNSRSEMNVSTLELGDSALYLCASSLSDKSPLHFGNGTRLTVT.